Below, 17 T cell receptor beta chains from the same sample are listed, as sequenced in a study of CD8 T cells in ankylosing spondylitis. TCRdb processed the 5' RACE reads anew with MiXCR; each CDR3 protein has one entry. Among tens of thousands of distinct CDR3 sequences, 4.5% to 5.5% were seen once, and the ten largest hold about 1.8%. Sequencing was carried out using blood, either unsorted or a sorted T cell fraction (not recorded which). The receptors here all came from a female donor with ankylosing spondylitis or in good health (not recorded which).

This clonotype was seen many times. This chain connects TRBV9 to TRBJ2-1; no clear D. Between the trimmed V and J ends, which lost 0 bases and 1 base, there was a span of 8 bases. This CDR3 is 15 amino acids long. The V gene's germline CDR1 is SGDLS and CDR2 YYNGEE. The CDR3 loop is CASSVEGRSYNEQFF. CDR3 coding DNA: TGTGCCAGCAGCGTAGAAGGCAGATCCTACAATGAGCAGTTCTTC.

This clonotype was recorded at least ten times. V is TRBV18 and J is TRBJ2-5, with D perhaps TRBD1 or TRBD2 (5 bases each). Germline CDR1 reads KGHSH; CDR2 reads LQKENI. CDR3 length equals 17 residues. V was shortened by 8 bases and J by 5 bases, with 27 bases between the two germline ends. CDR3 DNA sequence: TGTGCCAGCAAGAAGACTCTCGCGTCAGGGAGTTTGGAGACCCAGTACTTC. Residues: CASKKTLASGSLETQYF.

In this sample, this clonotype turned up many times. The chain employs TRBV9 and TRBJ2-1, with 9 bases identical to TRBD2. This CDR3 region has 16 residues. CDR1 SGDLS and CDR2 YYNGEE come from the germline V gene. The V segment lost 3 bases and the J segment 4 bases; nucleotides outside the gene matches: 8. This CDR3 reads CASSASTSGWYNEQFF. The DNA of the CDR3 is TGTGCCAGCAGCGCATCAACTAGCGGGTGGTACAATGAGCAGTTCTTC.

This clonotype was recorded many times. The chain combines TRBV9 with TRBJ2-2, with D tentatively TRBD1 (6 bases). Germline V gene data show CDR1 as SGDLS and CDR2 as YYNGEE. Trimming cost V 0 bases and J 6 bases, with 15 bases left between them. There are 16 residues in the CDR3. In DNA form, the CDR3 reads TGTGCCAGCAGCGTAGGGTCGAGGGGGAGCGCCGGGGAGCTGTTTTTT. Encoded protein: CASSVGSRGSAGELFF.

This clonotype has at least ten counts. The genes are TRBV5-4 and TRBJ2-7, with 7 bases matching TRBD1. Trimming took 8 bases from V and 2 from J; bases not matched to a gene: 16. The V gene's germline CDR1 is SGHNT and CDR2 YYREEE (reference sequence). The CDR3 extends over 16 amino acids. CDR3 sequence: CAREGKRTGSPYEQYF. The CDR3 bases are TGTGCCAGAGAAGGAAAGAGGACAGGAAGTCCCTACGAGCAGTACTTC.

This clonotype has ten or more counts. V usage is TRBV9 and J usage is TRBJ2-5; a weak D match, TRBD2 (5 bases). The CDR3 totals 13 residues. The germline CDR1 and CDR2 sequences are SGDLS and YYNGEE. Trimming pared 4 bases from V and 1 base from J, leaving 8 bases between. CDR3 residues: CASSLRGQETQYF. CDR3 sequence (DNA): TGTGCCAGCAGCCTCCGGGGCCAAGAGACCCAGTACTTC.

This clonotype was observed a few times. V gene TRBV9 combines with J gene TRBJ2-7; 7 nucleotides line up with TRBD1. Germline V lookup: CDR1 SGDLS, CDR2 YYNGEE. CDR3 length: 15 residues. J was trimmed by 3 bases and V by 1 base; bases with no gene match: 7. This CDR3 is CASSVRWDSHYEQYF. The CDR3 DNA follows: TGTGCCAGCAGCGTAAGGTGGGACAGCCACTACGAGCAGTACTTC.

The sample holds many counts of this clonotype. The CDR3 coding sequence is TGTGCCAGCAGCGACGCAGGGTCAGATACGCAGTATTTT. This sequence encodes CASSDAGSDTQYF. The rearrangement uses TRBV9 and TRBJ2-3, with a tentative D call TRBD1 (5 bases). There are 13 residues in the CDR3. The germline V and J ends were trimmed by 3 bases and 4 bases, with 9 bases remaining between them. In germline, CDR1 is SGDLS, CDR2 YYNGEE.

This clonotype was observed many times. The V and J genes are TRBV9 and TRBJ2-3; 7 bases are a match to TRBD2. V lost 0 bases to trimming and J lost 5 bases; unmatched junction nucleotides: 9. The CDR3 covers 16 residues. CDR1 SGDLS and CDR2 YYNGEE come from the germline V gene. The CDR3 bases are TGTGCCAGCAGCGTAGCGGGCGGGAGTGTGGGAGATACGCAGTATTTT. Protein: CASSVAGGSVGDTQYF.

This clonotype was found many times. This sequence joins TRBV9 and TRBJ2-2; D not resolved. The germline V gene has CDR1 SGDLS and CDR2 YYNGEE. Between the trimmed V and J ends, which lost 0 bases and 4 bases, there was a span of 7 bases. The CDR3 length is 14 residues. The CDR3 sequence is CASSVEGSTGELFF. The CDR3 coding sequence is TGTGCCAGCAGCGTAGAAGGAAGCACCGGGGAGCTGTTTTTT.

This clonotype was detected only a few times. CDR3 in amino acids: CASSVNSGTSGHNEQFF. The CDR3 nucleotides read TGTGCCAGCAGCGTAAACTCCGGGACTAGCGGCCACAATGAGCAGTTCTTC. This chain joins TRBV9 and TRBJ2-1, with TRBD2 matching 11 bases. The V gene's germline CDR1 is SGDLS and CDR2 YYNGEE. This CDR3 comprises 17 residues. The junction had 8 bases not matched to a gene; V was cut back by 1 base and J by 5 bases.

Sample share makes this clonotype medium-sized. The V and J genes are TRBV9 and TRBJ2-1, with TRBD2 as a possible D gene (6 bases). Germline lookup yields CDR1 SGDLS and CDR2 YYNGEE. The CDR3 has 12 amino acids. Trimming took 10 bases from V and 5 from J, leaving 13 bases between them. DNA for the CDR3: TGTGCCGGGGGGAGGTCGGACAATGAGCAGTTCTTC. This gives the protein CAGGRSDNEQFF.

The chain combines TRBV9 with TRBJ2-3; no reliable D call. Germline assignment: CDR1 SGDLS and CDR2 YYNGEE. V lost 0 bases and J lost 2, with 10 bases in between. This CDR3 comprises 15 residues. The CDR3 spells CASSVGSADTDTQYF. CDR3 bases: TGTGCCAGCAGCGTAGGATCCGCCGACACAGATACGCAGTATTTT.

This chain connects TRBV9 to TRBJ2-3; D remains ambiguous. Germline values: CDR1 SGDLS, CDR2 YYNGEE. The CDR3 sequence is 14 residues long. The V end was cut by 2 bases, the J end by 6 bases, with 13 bases between. CDR3 loop: CASSVGVGFDTQYF. In DNA form, the CDR3 reads TGTGCCAGCAGCGTTGGCGTCGGTTTTGATACGCAGTATTTT.

This clonotype was picked up many times. With a much larger clone just one base away, this may be a read error. V usage is TRBV9 and J usage is TRBJ1-2, with D possibly matching TRBD1 (6 bases). This CDR3 is built from 12 residues. Germline values: CDR1 SGDLS, CDR2 YYNGEE. Trimming pared 3 bases from V and 4 bases from J, leaving 7 bases between. The DNA for the CDR3 is TGTGCCAGCAGCGGGGGGCTCTATGGCTACACCTTC. Encoded protein: CASSGGLYGYTF.

Ten or more counts support this clonotype. V gene TRBV9 combines with J gene TRBJ2-1, with 11 bases identical to TRBD2. Germline CDR1 and CDR2: SGDLS and YYNGEE. This CDR3 comprises 16 residues. V trimming: 1 base; J trimming: 8 bases; junction bases outside the gene matches: 8. The CDR3 DNA reads as TGTGCCAGCAGCGTACAGAGTAGCGGGAGGGCCCATGAGCAGTTCTTC. This encodes CASSVQSSGRAHEQFF.

This clonotype appeared a few times. The chain uses TRBV9 and TRBJ2-3, with D perhaps matching TRBD2 (5 bases). CDR3 size: 13 residues. V gave up 3 bases and J gave up 5 bases, with 10 bases separating them. The germline V gene has CDR1 SGDLS and CDR2 YYNGEE. The DNA of the CDR3 is TGTGCCAGCAGCGGAGAACGGGGAGATACGCAGTATTTT. Translation: CASSGERGDTQYF.